This T cell receptor beta chain was found in a study of vaccination and CD4 T cells after COVID-19. For the study at large: As their vaccination, participants received two doses of either BNT162b2 or mRNA-1273 vaccine. Post-diagnosis, post-COVID samples were collected after a median approximately 97 days, ranging 35 to 161. Study results and caveats: Relatively few convalescent patients were studied; early post-infection timepoints were not included.

As concerns this clonotype: Its target is not known.

Treatment described: approximately nine-day PBMC culture with coronavirus spike peptide pools or control peptides (ViraFEST assay). Unexposed donor CD4+ T cells predated the COVID-19 pandemic, collected 2011-2018. Cell culture was performed with a few million PBMCs per well in the presence of approximately 10 IU/ml IL-2 and about 9.4 ug/ml peptide pools. CDR3 length: 15 amino acids. The V gene lost 2 bases and the J gene lost 0 bases, with 7 bases spanning the gap. Germline assignment: CDR1 MDHEN and CDR2 SYDVKM. Researchers used the Oncomine TCR Beta short-read assay to sequence DNA from cultured CD4+ T cells. Once CD4+ T cells had been cultured, genomic DNA was extracted from them. From the PCR reads, TCRdb called clonotypes with MiXCR, one entry per CDR3 protein. The sample records approximately 9,700 distinct CDR3 sequences, 30% being singletons.

This TCR came from a human donor in good health. This chain links TRBV28 with TRBJ2-2; D remains unclear. Sequencing was done on a sample of CD4+ T cells from blood, cultured in vitro. The DNA of the CDR3 is TGTGCCAGCAGTTTACCGTTCGCGAACACCGGGGAGCTGTTTTTT. Translated: CASSLPFANTGELFF.